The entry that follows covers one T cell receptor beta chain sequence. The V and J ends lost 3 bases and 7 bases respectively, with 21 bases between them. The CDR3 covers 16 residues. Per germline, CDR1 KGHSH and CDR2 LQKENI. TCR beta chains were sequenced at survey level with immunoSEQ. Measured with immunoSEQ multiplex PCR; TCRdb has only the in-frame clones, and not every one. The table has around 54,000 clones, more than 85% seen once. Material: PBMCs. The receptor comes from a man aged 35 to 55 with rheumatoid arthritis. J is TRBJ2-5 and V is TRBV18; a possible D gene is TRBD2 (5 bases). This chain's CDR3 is CASSPRREIGKGTQYF. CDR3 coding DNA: TGTGCCAGCTCACCTCGCCGGGAAATTGGAAAGGGGACCCAGTACTTC.